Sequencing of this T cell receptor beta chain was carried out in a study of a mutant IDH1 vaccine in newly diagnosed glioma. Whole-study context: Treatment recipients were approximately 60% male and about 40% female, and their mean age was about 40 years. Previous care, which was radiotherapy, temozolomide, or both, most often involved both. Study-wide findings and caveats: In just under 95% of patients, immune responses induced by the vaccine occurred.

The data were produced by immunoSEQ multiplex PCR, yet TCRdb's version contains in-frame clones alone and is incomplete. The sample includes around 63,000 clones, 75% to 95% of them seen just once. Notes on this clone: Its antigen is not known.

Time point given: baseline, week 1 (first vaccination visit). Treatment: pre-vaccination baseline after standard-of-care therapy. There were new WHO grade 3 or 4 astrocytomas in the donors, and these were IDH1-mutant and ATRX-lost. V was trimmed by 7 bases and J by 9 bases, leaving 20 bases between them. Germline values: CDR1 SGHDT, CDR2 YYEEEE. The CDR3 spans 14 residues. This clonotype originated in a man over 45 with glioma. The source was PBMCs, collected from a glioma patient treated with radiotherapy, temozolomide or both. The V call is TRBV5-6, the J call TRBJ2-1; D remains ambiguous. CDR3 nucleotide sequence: TGTGCCAGCGGCCTATCCTGGGGTTCAAGTGAGCAGTTCTTC. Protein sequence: CASGLSWGSSEQFF.